The present T cell receptor beta chain was sequenced within a study of T-cell memory formation after mild COVID-19 (TCRdb year 2021). Turning to the overall study: TCR sequence clusters from the two donors were found to be largely donor specific. In two donors, T-cell clones that expanded and contracted after mild COVID-19 were followed by sequencing TCRalpha and TCRbeta repertoires longitudinally. The cohort was made up of two young adult volunteers, one female and one male, who were previously healthy.

Worth noting for this clonotype: No cognate antigen has been identified for it. No base quality values were provided; no much bigger clone lies one nucleotide off.

PBMCs were isolated by Ficoll-Paque density gradient centrifugation. Sequencer: Illumina NovaSeq 6000. cDNA libraries for TCRalpha and TCRbeta were prepared by 5'RACE using constant-segment primers, with sample barcodes and unique molecular identifiers added. RNA was extracted from every sample with Trizol reagent. Library amplification was performed in two PCR steps, and a second sample barcode and Illumina TruSeq adapters were introduced in the second step. Libraries were sequenced on an Illumina NovaSeq with 2 x 150 bp paired-end reads. As for how the authors treated the data: Demultiplexing of reads and collapsing into UMI-guided consensus sequences were performed with migec v1.2.7. Using mixcr v2.1.11, UMI consensuses were aligned to TRA and TRB V and J templates and then assembled into clonotypes. Clonotypes were classified as expanded or contracted when called significant by both edgeR and NoisET, with noise models trained on biological replicates. For edgeR calls, the thresholds were a false discovery rate-adjusted p below 0.01 and a log2 fold-change of 1. As an exploratory analysis of dynamics, max-normalized trajectories of the 1000 most abundant clonotypes were examined with PCA combined with hierarchical clustering. The CD4 or CD8 phenotype of responding clones was assigned using the separately sequenced CD4+ and CD8+ repertoires. Using fastp trimming at Q25 and MiXCR clonotype assembly, TCRdb reanalyzed the public sequencing data and kept in-frame beta chains. CDR3 protein sequences are deduplicated, and each keeps its most common genes and DNA. TCRdb assigned the V and J calls; the authors' analysis was not used. The sample table holds a few hundred thousand distinct CDR3 sequences, of which roughly 30% were seen once. Of the sample, 10% to 12% is held by the ten largest clones.

Measured from the cysteine to the phenylalanine, the CDR3 is 12 residues long. Here the CDR3 DNA is all that survives: 36 bases in frame from base 1. CDR1 is given as SGHRS and CDR2 as YFSETQ, both from the germline V gene. V lost 6 bases and J lost 4 bases; the stretch between them is 10 bases long. Study-wide findings and limitations: Some responding clones were found in pre-infection memory, which suggests that pre-existing cross-reactive memory T cells took part in the SARS-CoV-2 response. The study included only two mild cases, and larger cohorts that include severe cases with pre-infection samples were judged to be necessary. From day 15 to 85, contracting clones showed balanced CD4/CD8 phenotypes, whereas a second wave of clones that expanded from day 15 to 37 leaned towards CD4+. Contracting CD4+ clones appeared mostly in the CM and EM memory subsets, whereas CD8+ clones were enriched in EMRA. Whether the second-wave clones peaking on day 37 were SARS-CoV-2 specific was not confirmed.

The sample was PBMCs or a T cell subset sorted from them (not recorded which). This receptor was identified in an adult woman who had mild COVID-19 (a few samples of this study predate the infection). The sample titles of this study are shuffled in the database, so cell type and time point are left out; the donor was told from shared clones. In this chain, TRBV5-1 is recombined with TRBJ2-5; the D segment could be TRBD2, given 6 matching bases. The CDR3 reads CASTELAETQYF. Here is the DNA: TGCGCCAGCACCGAACTAGCAGAGACCCAGTACTTC.